Listed below are T cell receptor beta chains from one sample, sequenced in a study of T cells in Graves' hyperthyroidism and ophthalmopathy. TCRdb reprocessed the multiplex PCR reads with MiXCR, giving one entry per CDR3 protein. The data show over 500,000 distinct CDR3 sequences, over 15% seen once. Sequenced: blood. The receptors come from a woman younger than 30 with Graves' ophthalmopathy. Both conserved end residues are trimmed from each CDR3.

TRBV4-3 | ASSQDYRGYEQY
TRBV19 | ASAQGAGITEAF
TRBV28 | ASSLGGSPSEQY
TRBV5-1 | ASGGGLQETQY
TRBV28 | ASSLVGLGYT
TRBV11-2 | ASSFGTGRTYNEQF
TRBV2 | ASTAGGPGEQF
TRBV6-1 | ASSETETRITQY
TRBV12-3/TRBV12-4 | ASSFVGANEQF
TRBV5-5 | ASSHGGGGGTYEQY
TRBV3-1 | ASSPTGGLYEQY
TRBV20-1 | SARDLTRGYEQY
TRBV28 | ASWGHREAF
TRBV4-2 | ASSQDMGQLTDTQY
TRBV4-1 | ASSQGFGTSGTDTQY
TRBV29-1 | SAERGQGLMYTEAF
TRBV5-6 | ASSFAPANTEAF
TRBV6-4 | ASSDRATDTQY
TRBV11-2 | ASSPLGGVGNQPQH
TRBV7-9 | ASRAEVINSGANVLT
TRBV11-1 | ASSKGLAGEGEQF
TRBV28 | ASSLASGSFYNEQF
TRBV5-1 | ASSMGHADGYT
TRBV4-1 | ASSPLGQGPPMNTEAF
TRBV4-3 | ASSQGAVASDGYT
TRBV20-1 | SALRGRGGYT
TRBV6-1 | ASSEPTGGVSGANVLT
TRBV9 | ASSPQGTFPNTEAF
TRBV6-6 | ASSYSRAGAGGRDQETQY
TRBV7-2 | ASSLGWQQETQY
TRBV4-2 | ASSQEDRGSTGNTIY
TRBV20-1 | SAREGHRPNAEAF
TRBV20-1 | SAWDRGSIYGYT
TRBV19 | ASSIDRRLAGLSYNEQF
TRBV27 | ASSLTGYEQY
TRBV30 | AWGEKTGTQLGYEQY
TRBV3-1 | ASSQNRLDGSYEQY
TRBV7-3 | ASSLDGSTYNEQF
TRBV29-1 | SVGASGGAHIQY
TRBV5-6 | ASSLYQMNTEAI
TRBV5-1 | ASSLDRGGDGYT
TRBV7-2 | ASSVNLVDEQF
TRBV2 | ASSFPQETYT
TRBV6-1 | ASSATWGQKNYGYT
TRBV6-1 | ASSNSGTLSATEAF
TRBV11-2 | ASSFLTAYNEQF
TRBV11-2 | ASSHRLRVGQETQY
TRBV19 | ASSPDLLAGGGNTQY
TRBV6-1 | ASREEGPEWNYGYT
TRBV5-5 | ASSAGPQANNEQF
TRBV12-3/TRBV12-4 | ASSFRDLKFNEQF